This T cell receptor (beta chain) was sequenced in a study of blood T cells in healthy people across ages. This CDR3 spans 14 amino acids. Deletions cut 2 bases from V and 5 bases from J, with 12 bases between. Using a J-beta primer mix together with a sample-barcoded 5' primer, a second PCR was run for about 6 to 11 cycles. Every cDNA was tagged by a template-switch adaptor with 12 random nucleotides. TCRdb processed the 5' RACE reads anew with MiXCR; each CDR3 protein has one entry. Of roughly 800,000 distinct CDR3 sequences in the sample, around 36% were seen once. The V call is TRBV12-3 or TRBV12-4, the J call TRBJ2-5; D gene uncertain. Sequencing used blood. This sequence was found in a man between 18 and 29 years old in good health. In DNA form, the CDR3 reads TGTGCCAGCAGTTTATGGCTTAGTCGGGAGACCCAGTACTTC. This translates into CASSLWLSRETQYF.